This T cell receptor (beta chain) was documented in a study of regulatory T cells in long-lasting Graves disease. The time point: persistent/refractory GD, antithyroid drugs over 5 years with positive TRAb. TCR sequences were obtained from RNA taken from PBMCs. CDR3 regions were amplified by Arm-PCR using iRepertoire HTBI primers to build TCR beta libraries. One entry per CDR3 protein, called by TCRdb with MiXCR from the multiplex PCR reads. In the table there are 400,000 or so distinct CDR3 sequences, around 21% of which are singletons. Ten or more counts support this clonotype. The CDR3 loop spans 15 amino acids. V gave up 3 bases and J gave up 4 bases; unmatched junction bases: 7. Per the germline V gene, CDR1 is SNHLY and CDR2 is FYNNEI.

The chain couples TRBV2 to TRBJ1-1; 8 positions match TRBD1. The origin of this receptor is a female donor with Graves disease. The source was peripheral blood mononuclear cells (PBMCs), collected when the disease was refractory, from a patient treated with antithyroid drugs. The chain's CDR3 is CASSDPGQAGTEAFF. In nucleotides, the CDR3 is TGTGCCAGCAGTGACCCGGGACAGGCGGGCACTGAAGCTTTCTTT.